This T cell receptor (beta chain) was sequenced in a study of shared T cell receptors in the human thymus. Sequencing used immunoSEQ multiplex PCR; TCRdb keeps in-frame clones, though not all of them. The sample yields 720,000 or so clones, approximately 83% seen once. This clone has only one observation. The CDR3 contains 19 residues. From germline, CDR1 is SSHAT and CDR2 FNYEAQ (reference sequence). The V end was cut by 4 bases, the J end by 4 bases, with 26 bases between. These same records also appear under a second study, on human thymus T cells.

V usage is TRBV7-7 and J usage is TRBJ2-1, with D tentatively TRBD2 (5 bases). This receptor was obtained from a girl less than two years old with a congenital heart defect. The sample taken for sequencing was thymocytes. The CDR3 sequence is CASSSIFPLGLTLYNEQFF. In DNA form, the CDR3 reads TGTGCCAGCAGCTCAATTTTTCCCCTTGGACTGACGCTATACAATGAGCAGTTCTTC.